This TCR beta chain was retrieved from a study of graft-versus-host responses after intestinal transplantation. Across the whole study: Among the recipients, transplants were multivisceral, liver-intestinal, or isolated intestinal. Among the recipients, all got anti-thymocyte globulin induction and then tacrolimus and steroids for roughly three years.

The sample holds one count of this clone. Its antigen is not identified. General study results and limits: Within allografts, high graft-versus-host to host-versus-graft clonal ratios were seen among patients with graft-donor T cell macrochimerism. Peak GvH clone levels in circulation were associated with early post-transplant HvG declines.

The CDR3 length is 15 residues. CDR1 MNHEY and CDR2 SMNVEV come from the germline V gene (reference sequence). V was cut by 5 bases and J by 0 bases, with 10 bases left in between. Clones were read by immunoSEQ multiplex PCR, and TCRdb kept only the in-frame ones, dropping some. This sample has approximately 68,000 clones, with nearly 90% found just once. This rearrangement joins TRBV27 to TRBJ2-2; D is ambiguous. This material consisted of unstimulated CD8+ T cells sorted from spleen or lymph node cells, taken before transplant. The clonotype comes from a human donor who was the organ donor for an intestinal transplant. The CDR3 bases are TGTGCCAGCAGTGGCTGGCAGGCGAACACCGGGGAGCTGTTTTTT. Its protein is CASSGWQANTGELFF.